This T cell receptor beta chain was sequenced during a study of Tregs in tolerant kidney transplant recipients. Related graft donors supplied nonmyeloablative bone marrow transplants, and mixed chimerism was transient. The protocol was immunoSEQ multiplex PCR, while the TCRdb copy is restricted to in-frame clones and leaves out a portion. There are 55,000 to 75,000 clones in the sample; around 87% occur only once, and 3.8% lies in the top ten. A note on this clone: Its antigen is currently unknown.

Study-level results: Antigen-driven expansion was suggested because donor-specific Tregs expanded more than all Tregs in tolerant patients. Changing PCR primers prevented nucleotide comparison between some patients' samples.

The length of the CDR3 is 17 residues. In germline, CDR1 is SGHTA, CDR2 FQGNSA. The V and J ends lost 4 bases and 2 bases respectively, with 20 bases between them. Sequences were derived from CD4+ T cells from blood (PBMCs), sampled 6 months after the transplant. The V and J genes are TRBV7-2 and TRBJ2-5; possibly TRBD1 for D (6 bases). This receptor was obtained from a human patient who received a combined kidney and bone marrow transplant. A share of the T cells may be of graft donor origin. The DNA of the CDR3 is TGTGCCAGCAGCTCCCTCTTGACAGGAGGACGTCAAGAGACCCAGTACTTC. Protein product: CASSSLLTGGRQETQYF. Looking up the rest from reference TRBV7-2 and TRBJ2-5 gives the full variable domain: GAGVSQSPSNKVTEKGKDVELRCDPISGHTALYWYRQSLGQGLEFLIYFQGNSAPDKSGLPSDRFSAERTGGSVSTLTIQRTQQEDSAVYLCASSSLLTGGRQETQYFGPGTRLLVL.